This TCR beta chain was sequenced in a study of blood T cell repertoires in COVID-19. In the study overall: T cells, B-cell-depleted T cells, or PBMCs provided the cDNA or gDNA that served as material.

Profiled with immunoSEQ multiplex PCR; TCRdb holds only in-frame clones, not every one. Of 40,000 to 60,000 clones in the sample, about 86% are singletons; the top ten hold about 5%. Per the germline V gene, CDR1 is MDHEN and CDR2 is SYDVKM. The CDR3 totals 16 residues. The V gene end was trimmed by 7 bases and the J gene end by 7 bases; junction bases not matched to a gene: 15. The receptor's source is a man between 35 and 55 years old with active COVID-19. The sample consisted of peripheral blood. This chain connects TRBV28 to TRBJ2-2, with 7 bases lining up with TRBD1. DNA of the CDR3: TGTGCCAGCAACACCGTCGAGGGGGCCGGTATCGGGGAGCTGTTTTTT. Translating gives CASNTVEGAGIGELFF. Complete variable domain (other parts from reference TRBV28 and TRBJ2-2): DVKVTQSSRYLVKRTGEKVFLECVQDMDHENMFWYRQDPGLGLRLIYFSYDVKMKEKGDIPEGYSVSREKKERFSLILESASTNQTSMYLCASNTVEGAGIGELFFGEGSRLTVL.